This T cell receptor beta chain was observed in a study of T-cell memory formation after mild COVID-19. The overall study: There were largely donor-specific TCR clusters. Broader study findings: Proof of SARS-CoV-2 specificity was absent for the second-wave clones that crested on day 37. Among clones contracting day 15 to 85, CD4/CD8 was balanced, whereas later expanders leaned CD4+.

The sample holds a few counts of this clonotype. What it binds is not known. With constant-segment primers, 5'RACE yielded cDNA libraries of TCR alpha and TCR beta that carried sample barcodes and UMIs. TCRdb reprocessed the 5' RACE reads with MiXCR, giving one entry per CDR3 protein. The sample shows roughly 89,000 distinct CDR3 sequences, about 14% of them seen only once. CDR1 is MGHRA and CDR2 is YSYEKL in the germline V gene. This CDR3 comprises 16 residues. The germline V and J ends were trimmed by 1 base and 1 base, with 13 bases remaining between them. This chain links TRBV4-1 with TRBJ1-2; D possibly corresponds to TRBD1 (5 bases). The specimen sequenced was PBMCs or a T cell subset sorted from them (not recorded which). This receptor was taken from a man aged 18 to 29 who had mild COVID-19 (a few samples of this study predate the infection). Cell type and time point are not known. The CDR3 DNA reads TGCGCCAGCAGCCAAGTGCCGGGGGTTAATAACTATGGCTACACCTTC. This encodes CASSQVPGVNNYGYTF.